The 30 T cell receptor beta chains below were found in one sample sequenced in a study of cytomegalovirus exposure and HLA in healthy donors. In the PCR, 60 Vbeta and 13 Jbeta primers were used. Sequencing was performed with immunoSEQ multiplex PCR; in TCRdb, only in-frame clones are kept and a portion is missing. Among approximately 150,000 clones listed, 81% were seen once. Sample: PBMCs. The receptors derive from a man in his forties or fifties in good health and CMV-seropositive.

This sequence joins TRBV7-9 and TRBJ2-1; D perhaps matches TRBD2 (5 bases). V was pared by 7 bases and J by 0 bases, with 13 bases between. This CDR3 comprises 15 residues. In germline, CDR1 is SEHNR, CDR2 FQNEAQ (reference sequence). CDR3 sequence: CASTLRVSSYNEQFF. CDR3 nucleotide sequence: TGTGCCAGCACCCTGCGGGTCAGCTCCTACAATGAGCAGTTCTTC.

The chain has TRBV7-2 and TRBJ2-5; 12 nucleotides align to TRBD2. Unmatched junction bases numbered 3, after V lost 5 bases and J lost 2 bases. The CDR3 has 15 amino acids. The germline V gene encodes CDR1 SGHTA and CDR2 FQGNSA. Written as DNA, the CDR3 is TGTGCCAGCAGCAGCGGGACTAGCGGGCAAGAGACCCAGTACTTC. Its protein is CASSSGTSGQETQYF.

This sequence joins TRBV28 and TRBJ1-1; weak D call: TRBD1 (5 bases). The CDR3 extends over 15 amino acids. Germline CDR1 and CDR2: MDHEN and SYDVKM. Trimming shortened V by 6 bases and J by 3 bases, and 17 bases separated the two germline ends. The CDR3 region has the DNA TGTGCCAGCAGCTTCCGACTTACCAGGGACACTGAAGCTTTCTTT. Amino acid sequence: CASSFRLTRDTEAFF.

This chain links TRBV7-6 with TRBJ2-2; D unresolved. This CDR3 is built from 12 residues. V was pared by 5 bases and J by 4 bases, with 5 bases between. Germline V CDR1 and CDR2: SGHVS, FNYEAQ. CDR3 bases: TGTGCCAGCAGCGACTTCACCGGGGAGCTGTTTTTT. Its protein product is CASSDFTGELFF. The whole variable domain, filled in from reference TRBV7-6 and TRBJ2-2, reads GAGVSQSPRYKVTKRGQDVALRCDPISGHVSLYWYRQALGQGPEFLTYFNYEAQQDKSGLPNDRFSAERPEGSISTLTIQRTEQRDSAMYRCASSDFTGELFFGEGSRLTVL.

The J gene is TRBJ2-7, the V gene TRBV5-4; D is perhaps TRBD2 (6 bases). Trimming removed 3 bases from V and 3 bases from J, with 16 bases in between. CDR1 SGHNT and CDR2 YYREEE come from the germline V gene (reference sequence). This CDR3 contains 15 residues. The CDR3 nucleotides are TGTGCCAGCAGCTCCTTAGCGGAGCCACTCTACGAGCAGTACTTC. The encoded protein is CASSSLAEPLYEQYF.

The chain couples TRBV27 to TRBJ2-3; TRBD2 matches 7 bases. The CDR3 length is 17 residues. Germline V gives CDR1 MNHEY, CDR2 SMNVEV (reference sequence). V lost 2 bases and J lost 0; bases outside the gene matches: 8. The DNA for the CDR3 is TGTGCCAGCAGTTTAGGAGTCCTAGCGGAGAGCACAGATACGCAGTATTTT. As protein: CASSLGVLAESTDTQYF.

This sequence joins TRBV2 and TRBJ2-1; 8 bases are a match to TRBD2. In germline, CDR1 is SNHLY, CDR2 FYNNEI. With V trimmed by 7 bases and J by 6 bases, 5 bases remained unmatched. There are 13 residues in the CDR3. The CDR3 sequence is CASITGTSNEQFF. The CDR3 DNA reads as TGTGCCAGCATTACCGGGACTAGCAATGAGCAGTTCTTC.

This chain links TRBV7-8 with TRBJ2-7, with D perhaps matching TRBD2 (7 bases). The CDR3 loop spans 14 amino acids. The V and J ends lost 5 bases and 3 bases respectively, with 14 bases between them. The germline V gene has CDR1 SGHVS and CDR2 FQNEAQ. CDR3 bases: TGTGCCAGCAGCCCTCAGGGAGGGGGCTACGAGCAGTACTTC. This gives the protein CASSPQGGGYEQYF.

This chain links TRBV18 with TRBJ1-6; possible D gene TRBD1, 5 bases. This CDR3 region has 14 residues. CDR1 KGHSH and CDR2 LQKENI come from the germline V gene. The ends were cut back, 6 bases at V and 8 bases at J, with 14 bases in the middle. CDR3 loop: CASSLDGGYSPLHF. The DNA for the CDR3 is TGTGCCAGCTCCCTCGACGGGGGATATTCACCCCTCCACTTT. The variable domain in full, completed from reference TRBV18 and TRBJ1-6, reads NAGVMQNPRHLVRRRGQEARLRCSPMKGHSHVYWYRQLPEEGLKFMVYLQKENIIDESGMPKERFSAEFPKEGPSILRIQQVVRGDSAAYFCASSLDGGYSPLHFGNGTRLTVT.

V gene TRBV21-1 combines with J gene TRBJ2-3; the table gives TRBD2 as D, unverified against the DNA. TRBV21-1 is listed as a pseudogene. The CDR3 covers 17 residues. The CDR3 nucleotides read TGTGCCAGCAGCCCCAGGATACGGGAGGGCCCCACAGATACGCAGTATTTT. Translation gives CASSPRIREGPTDTQYF.

The chain joins TRBV5-1 to TRBJ2-2; D uncertain. CDR1 SGHRS and CDR2 YFSETQ come from the germline V gene. V gave up 1 base and J gave up 5 bases, with 6 bases separating them. CDR3 length: 13 residues. DNA for the CDR3: TGCGCCAGCAGCTTGTTCCAGACCGGGGAGCTGTTTTTT. Translating it yields CASSLFQTGELFF.

The chain has TRBV7-3 and TRBJ2-3; possible D gene TRBD2, 5 bases. V lost 1 base and J lost 6, with 8 bases in between. Germline V lookup: CDR1 SGHTA, CDR2 FQGTGA. The CDR3 runs to 13 residues. The CDR3: CASSLNRGDTQYF. CDR3 DNA: TGTGCCAGCAGCTTAAATAGAGGGGATACGCAGTATTTT.

This chain uses TRBV27 with TRBJ2-5; no clear D gene. The CDR3 totals 15 residues. Germline V CDR1 and CDR2: MNHEY, SMNVEV (reference sequence). Trimming took off 1 base at V and 0 bases at J, with 9 bases between the two ends. The CDR3 loop reads CASSLFGLDQETQYF. The CDR3 DNA is TGTGCCAGCAGTTTATTTGGGCTGGACCAAGAGACCCAGTACTTC.

The chain has TRBV18 and TRBJ1-1; the match to TRBD1 covers 7 bases. Per germline, CDR1 KGHSH and CDR2 LQKENI. CDR3 size: 13 residues. Trimming removed 4 bases from V and 7 bases from J; junction bases left unmatched: 6. CDR3 loop: CASSRGQSSEAFF. CDR3 DNA: TGTGCCAGCTCACGGGGACAGAGCAGTGAAGCTTTCTTT.

The chain couples TRBV28 to TRBJ2-1; tentatively, D is TRBD2 (7 bases). The CDR3 extends over 15 amino acids. With 4 bases removed from V and 2 bases from J, the gap between germline ends came to 12 bases. The germline V gene has CDR1 MDHEN and CDR2 SYDVKM. The CDR3 nucleotides are TGTGCCAGCAGTTCCGTCGGGGGGCCCTACAATGAGCAGTTCTTC. It yields the protein CASSSVGGPYNEQFF. The full variable domain, with the rest looked up from reference TRBV28 and TRBJ2-1, is DVKVTQSSRYLVKRTGEKVFLECVQDMDHENMFWYRQDPGLGLRLIYFSYDVKMKEKGDIPEGYSVSREKKERFSLILESASTNQTSMYLCASSSVGGPYNEQFFGPGTRLTVL.

The chain uses TRBV27 and TRBJ2-5, with D unresolved. The CDR3 totals 12 residues. V gave up 5 bases and J gave up 1 base, with 5 bases separating them. Per germline, CDR1 MNHEY and CDR2 SMNVEV (reference sequence). The CDR3 here is CASSEAQETQYF. The CDR3 region has the DNA TGTGCCAGCAGTGAAGCCCAAGAGACCCAGTACTTC.

The chain carries TRBV11-3 and TRBJ2-3; D gene unclear. Per the germline V gene, CDR1 is SGHNT and CDR2 is YENEEA. The ends were cut back, 3 bases at V and 4 bases at J, with 5 bases in the middle. This CDR3 has 12 residues. The CDR3 spells CASSFFADTQYF. The CDR3 bases are TGTGCCAGCAGCTTCTTTGCAGATACGCAGTATTTT.

This clone was observed a handful of times. The chain couples TRBV30 to TRBJ1-1; possible D gene TRBD1, 5 bases. The CDR3 contains 14 residues. With 1 base removed from V and 0 bases from J, the gap between germline ends came to 9 bases. From germline, CDR1 is GTSNPN and CDR2 SVGIG (reference sequence). The CDR3 region is CAWSGQTMNTEAFF. CDR3 nucleotides: TGTGCCTGGAGTGGACAGACAATGAACACTGAAGCTTTCTTT.

This clone was seen only once. Mismatch with germline at one junction end may stem from a read error. V and J are TRBV7-7 and TRBJ2-1; TRBD1 aligns across 7 bases. From germline, CDR1 is SSHAT and CDR2 FNYEAQ (reference sequence). This CDR3 contains 17 residues. In nucleotides, the CDR3 is TGTGCTAGCAGCTTGGGCCGACACAGGGGTCCCTACAATGAGCAGTTCTTC. Translated, it gives CASSLGRHRGPYNEQFF.

This clone was seen a handful of times. This sequence joins TRBV28 and TRBJ2-5; maybe TRBD2 (5 bases). Germline values: CDR1 MDHEN, CDR2 SYDVKM. The CDR3 length is 15 residues. The ends were cut back, 4 bases at V and 5 bases at J, with 17 bases in the middle. CDR3 residues: CASSSPRGNGETQYF. The CDR3 nucleotides read TGTGCCAGCAGTTCCCCCCGGGGAAACGGGGAGACCCAGTACTTC.

This chain links TRBV11-2 with TRBJ1-2; D gene unclear. V lost 6 bases, J lost 4 bases, and 12 bases lay in between. The CDR3 is 13 amino acids. Germline loops: CDR1 SGHAT, CDR2 FQNNGV. The CDR3, as DNA: TGTGCCAGCAGTTCCCGACAACCCTATGGCTACACCTTC. The encoded protein is CASSSRQPYGYTF.

This chain connects TRBV15 to TRBJ1-1, with 8 bases fitting TRBD1. This CDR3 is built from 15 residues. Germline CDR1 is LNHNV and CDR2 is YYDKDF (reference sequence). Trimming cost V 5 bases and J 1 base; bases outside gene matches: 6. Written as DNA, the CDR3 is TGTGCCACCAGCCCCCGCGGGACAGGGAACACTGAAGCTTTCTTT. Amino acid sequence: CATSPRGTGNTEAFF.

This chain uses TRBV11-3 with TRBJ2-5; 9 bases agree with TRBD2. CDR3 length: 15 residues. CDR1 is SGHNT and CDR2 is YENEEA in the germline V gene. V lost 4 bases, J lost 2 bases, and 5 bases stayed unmatched. The CDR3 DNA is TGTGCCAGCAGCTCGGGACTAGCCGCACAAGAGACCCAGTACTTC. This translates into CASSSGLAAQETQYF.

This chain connects TRBV15 to TRBJ2-3, with D possibly TRBD1 on 6 matching bases. Trimming left V 0 bases short and J 7 bases short, with 11 bases between. CDR1 and CDR2 (germline): LNHNV, YYDKDF (reference sequence). The CDR3 covers 14 residues. The CDR3 spells CATSRDPTGNTQYF. The CDR3 nucleotides read TGTGCCACCAGCAGAGATCCCACAGGGAATACGCAGTATTTT.

This rearrangement joins TRBV11-1 to TRBJ2-3; TRBD2 matches at 8 bases. Trimming cost V 1 base and J 3 bases; bases outside gene matches: 9. This CDR3 has 17 residues. CDR1 and CDR2 from the germline V gene are SGHAT and FQDESV (reference sequence). The CDR3 region is CASSLGTQSGRTDTQYF. CDR3 DNA: TGTGCCAGCAGCTTAGGAACACAGAGCGGGAGAACAGATACGCAGTATTTT.

V gene TRBV6-1 combines with J gene TRBJ2-1; 7 nucleotides match TRBD1. There are 15 residues in the CDR3. CDR1 is MNHNS, CDR2 SASEGT, per germline. Trimming at V came to 3 bases and at J to 4 bases, leaving 6 bases not matched to a gene. The CDR3 nucleotides read TGTGCCAGCAGTGATCCGGGACAGCCGTACAATGAGCAGTTCTTC. As protein: CASSDPGQPYNEQFF.

The CDR3 nucleotides read TGTGCCAGCAGCCTCCGGGACAGGGGCTCCCCCGGGGAGCTGTTTTTT. Amino acid sequence: CASSLRDRGSPGELFF. The rearrangement links TRBV13 to TRBJ2-2, with TRBD1 identical over 10 bases. Germline V CDR1 and CDR2: PRHDT, FYEKMQ (reference sequence). The CDR3 runs 16 residues. V shed 5 bases and J 6 bases; nucleotides not matched to a gene: 9.

The rearrangement joins TRBV11-2 to TRBJ1-4, with 7 bases that match TRBD1. The CDR3 is 16 amino acids. Germline-derived CDR1 and CDR2 are SGHAT and FQNNGV. The J segment lost 8 bases and the V segment lost 2 bases, leaving 11 bases of the junction unmatched. The CDR3 DNA follows: TGTGCCAGCAGCTTAATGCGAGGACAGGTAGACGAAAAACTGTTTTTT. As protein: CASSLMRGQVDEKLFF.

J is TRBJ1-2 and V is TRBV6-5, with D maybe TRBD1 (6 bases). Germline V lookup: CDR1 MNHEY, CDR2 SVGAGI. The CDR3 runs 15 residues. The V gene lost 6 bases and the J gene lost 1 base, with 15 bases spanning the gap. CDR3 amino acids: CASSQPGTLNYGYTF. CDR3 bases: TGTGCCAGCAGCCAACCCGGGACACTTAACTATGGCTACACCTTC.

The V gene is TRBV5-1, the J gene TRBJ1-1, with unresolved D. Trimming removed 0 bases at V and 7 bases at J, with 10 bases between. CDR3 size: 13 residues. Per germline, CDR1 SGHRS and CDR2 YFSETQ. In nucleotides, the CDR3 is TGCGCCAGCAGCTTGGCCAGTGGTGTTGAAGCTTTCTTT. Amino acid sequence: CASSLASGVEAFF.